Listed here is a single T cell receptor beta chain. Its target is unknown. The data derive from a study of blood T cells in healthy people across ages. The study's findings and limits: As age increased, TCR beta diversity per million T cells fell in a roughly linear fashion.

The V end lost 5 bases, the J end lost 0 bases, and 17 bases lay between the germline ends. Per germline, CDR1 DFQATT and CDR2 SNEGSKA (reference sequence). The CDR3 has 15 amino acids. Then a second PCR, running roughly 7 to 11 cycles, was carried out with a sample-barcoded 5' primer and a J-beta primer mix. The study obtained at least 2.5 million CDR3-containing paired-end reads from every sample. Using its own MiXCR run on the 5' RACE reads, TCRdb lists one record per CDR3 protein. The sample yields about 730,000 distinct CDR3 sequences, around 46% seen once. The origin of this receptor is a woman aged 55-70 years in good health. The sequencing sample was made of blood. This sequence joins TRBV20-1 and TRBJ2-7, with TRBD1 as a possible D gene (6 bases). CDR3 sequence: CSAGQTGKASYEQYF. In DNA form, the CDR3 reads TGCAGTGCTGGACAGACAGGAAAAGCCTCCTACGAGCAGTACTTC.